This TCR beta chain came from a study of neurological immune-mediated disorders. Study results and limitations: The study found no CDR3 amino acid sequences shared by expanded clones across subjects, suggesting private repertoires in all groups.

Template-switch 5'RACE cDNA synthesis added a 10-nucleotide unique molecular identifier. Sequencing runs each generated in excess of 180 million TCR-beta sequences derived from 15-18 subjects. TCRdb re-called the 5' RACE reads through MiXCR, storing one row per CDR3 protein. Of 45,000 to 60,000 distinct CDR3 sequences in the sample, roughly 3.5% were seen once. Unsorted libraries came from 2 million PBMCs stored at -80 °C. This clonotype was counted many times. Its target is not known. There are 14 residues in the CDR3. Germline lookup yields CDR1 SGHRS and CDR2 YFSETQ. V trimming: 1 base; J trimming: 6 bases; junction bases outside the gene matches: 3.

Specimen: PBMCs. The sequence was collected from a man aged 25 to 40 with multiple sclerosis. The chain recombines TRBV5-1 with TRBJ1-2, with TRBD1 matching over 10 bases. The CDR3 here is CASSLPGQGHGYTF. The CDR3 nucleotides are TGCGCCAGCAGCTTGCCGGGACAGGGGCATGGCTACACCTTC.